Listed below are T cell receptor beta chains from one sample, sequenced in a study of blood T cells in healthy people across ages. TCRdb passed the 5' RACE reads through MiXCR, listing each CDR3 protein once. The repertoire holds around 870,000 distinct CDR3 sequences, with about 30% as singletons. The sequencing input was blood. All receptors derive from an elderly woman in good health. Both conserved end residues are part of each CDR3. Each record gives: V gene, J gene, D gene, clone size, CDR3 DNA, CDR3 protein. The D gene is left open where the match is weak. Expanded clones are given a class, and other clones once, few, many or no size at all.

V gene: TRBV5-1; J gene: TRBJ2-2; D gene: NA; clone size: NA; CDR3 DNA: TGCGCCAGCAGCTTGACGAACACCGGGGAGCCGTTTTTT; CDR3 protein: CASSLTNTGEPFF
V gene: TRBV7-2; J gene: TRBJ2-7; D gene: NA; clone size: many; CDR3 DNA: TGTGCCAGCAGCCCCTCGGGGCTTGAGCAGTACTTC; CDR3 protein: CASSPSGLEQYF
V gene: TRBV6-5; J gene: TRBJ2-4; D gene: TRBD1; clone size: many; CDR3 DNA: TGTGCCAGCGGTACACAGGGGGCTCAGTACTTC; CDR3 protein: CASGTQGAQYF
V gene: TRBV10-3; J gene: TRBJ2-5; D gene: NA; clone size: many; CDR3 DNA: TGTGCCATCAGCGAAGACCAAGAGACCCAGTACTTC; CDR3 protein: CAISEDQETQYF
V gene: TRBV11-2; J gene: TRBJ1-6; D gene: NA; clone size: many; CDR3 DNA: TGTGCCAGCAGCTTAGACCCTTCACCCCTCCACTTT; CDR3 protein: CASSLDPSPLHF
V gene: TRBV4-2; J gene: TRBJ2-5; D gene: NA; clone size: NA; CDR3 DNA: TGTGCCAGCAGCCAAGAGGGACTTAGAGCAGGGGAGCAGTACTTC; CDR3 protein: CASSQEGLRAGEQYF
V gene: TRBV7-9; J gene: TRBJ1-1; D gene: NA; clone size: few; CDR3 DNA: TGTGCCAGCAGACTTGGGTTGAACACTGAAGCTTTCTTT; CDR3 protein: CASRLGLNTEAFF
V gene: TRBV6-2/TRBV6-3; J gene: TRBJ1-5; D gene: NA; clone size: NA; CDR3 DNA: TGTGCCAGCAGGCTCGCCCGCAGGGTCACTCAGCCCCAGCATTTT; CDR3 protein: CASRLARRVTQPQHF
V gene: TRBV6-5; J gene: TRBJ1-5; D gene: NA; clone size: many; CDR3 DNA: TGTGCCAGCAGTTACTCCCCCCCTGGCAATCAGCCCCAGCATTTT; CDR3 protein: CASSYSPPGNQPQHF
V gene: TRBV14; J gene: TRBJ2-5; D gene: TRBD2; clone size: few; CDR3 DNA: TGTGCCAGCAGCCAAAGTAAGCGGGGGCGCCAAGAGGCCCAGTACTTC; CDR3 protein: CASSQSKRGRQEAQYF
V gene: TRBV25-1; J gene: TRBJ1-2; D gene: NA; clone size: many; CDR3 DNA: TGTGCCAGCAGTGGAGGGGCTGCTGGCTACACCTTC; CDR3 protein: CASSGGAAGYTF
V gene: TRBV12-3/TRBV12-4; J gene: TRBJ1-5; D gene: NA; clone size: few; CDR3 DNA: TGTGCCAGCAGGATAGGACTGCACTCTCAGCCCCAGCATTTT; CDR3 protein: CASRIGLHSQPQHF
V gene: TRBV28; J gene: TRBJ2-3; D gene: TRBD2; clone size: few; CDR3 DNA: TGTGCCAGCACCCTCGCGGGGGTTTTGGGCACGCAGTATTTT; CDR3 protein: CASTLAGVLGTQYF
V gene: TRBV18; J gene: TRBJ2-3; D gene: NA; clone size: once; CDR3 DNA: TGTGCCAGCTCACCGTATTGGGACACAAGCACAGATACGCAGTATTTT; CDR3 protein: CASSPYWDTSTDTQYF
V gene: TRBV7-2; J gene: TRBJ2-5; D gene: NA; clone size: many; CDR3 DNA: TGTGCCAGCAGCTCGCGATCTAGGGGGGAGACCCAGTACTTC; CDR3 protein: CASSSRSRGETQYF
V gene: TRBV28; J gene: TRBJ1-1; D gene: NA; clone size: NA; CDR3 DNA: TGTGCCAGCCCGGGGGCCCCGATGAACACTGAAGCTTTCTTT; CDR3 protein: CASPGAPMNTEAFF
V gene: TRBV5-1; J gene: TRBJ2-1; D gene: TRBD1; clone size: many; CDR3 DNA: TGCGCCAGCAGGCGGATGGGGACAGGGTCCTACAATGAGCAGTTCTTC; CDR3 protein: CASRRMGTGSYNEQFF
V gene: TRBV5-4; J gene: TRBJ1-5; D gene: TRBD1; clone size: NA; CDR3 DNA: TGTGCCAGCAGCTTGTGGACAGGGCTAGGTAATCAGCCCCCGCATTTT; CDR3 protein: CASSLWTGLGNQPPHF
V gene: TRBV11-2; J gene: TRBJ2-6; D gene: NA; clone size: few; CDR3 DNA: TGTGCCAGCAGCTCCGGGACCGGAGGAGGGACTGGGGCCAACGTCCTGACTTTC; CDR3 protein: CASSSGTGGGTGANVLTF
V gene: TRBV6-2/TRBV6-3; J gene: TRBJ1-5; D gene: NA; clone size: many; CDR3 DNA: TGTGCCAGCATGGACGGGATGTTTGACCAGCCCCAGCATTTT; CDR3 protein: CASMDGMFDQPQHF
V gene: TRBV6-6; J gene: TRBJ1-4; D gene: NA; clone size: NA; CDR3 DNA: TGTGCCAGCAGTTACTCCGACAGGTTCCGGGGAGAAAAACTGTTTTTT; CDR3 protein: CASSYSDRFRGEKLFF
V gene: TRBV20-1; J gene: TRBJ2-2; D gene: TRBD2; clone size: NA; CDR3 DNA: TGCAGTGCTAGCGGGGGGAAGGGAACCGGGGAGCTGTTTTTT; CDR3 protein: CSASGGKGTGELFF
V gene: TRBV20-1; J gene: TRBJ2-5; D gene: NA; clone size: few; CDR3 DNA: TGCAGTGCTAGAGACCACGACTGGGAAGAGACCCAGTACTTC; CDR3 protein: CSARDHDWEETQYF
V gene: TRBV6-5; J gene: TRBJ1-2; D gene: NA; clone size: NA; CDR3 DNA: TGTGCCAGCGGTTACTCGATGGCAGGGTGGAAGGAATACTATGGCTACACCTTC; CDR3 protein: CASGYSMAGWKEYYGYTF
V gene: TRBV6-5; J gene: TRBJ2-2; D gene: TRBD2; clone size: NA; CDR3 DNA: TGTGCCAGCAGTTACTACCGGAGCGGGGAGCGGTTTTTT; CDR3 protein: CASSYYRSGERFF
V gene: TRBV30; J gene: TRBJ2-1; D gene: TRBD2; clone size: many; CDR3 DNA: TGTGCCTGGGCGGGGGGGCCCAACAATGAGCAGTTCTTC; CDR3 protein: CAWAGGPNNEQFF
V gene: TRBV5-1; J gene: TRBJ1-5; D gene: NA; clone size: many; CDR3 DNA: TGCGCCGAACCAGCAGCCTCGGACAACGAGGGCCAGCCCCAGCATTTT; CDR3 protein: CAEPAASDNEGQPQHF
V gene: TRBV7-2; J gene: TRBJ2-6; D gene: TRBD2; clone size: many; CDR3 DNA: TGTGCCAGCTCACCTATCCCGGGGACTAGTGGGGCCAACGTCCTGACTTTC; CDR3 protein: CASSPIPGTSGANVLTF
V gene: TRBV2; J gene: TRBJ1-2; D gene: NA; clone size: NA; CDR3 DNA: TGTGCCAGCAGTGACAGGCCGTCGGGCTATGGCTACACCTTC; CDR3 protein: CASSDRPSGYGYTF
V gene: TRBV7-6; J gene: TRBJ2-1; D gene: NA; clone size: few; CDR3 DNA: TGTGCCAGCAGCCGCCGGGACGGACCTTACAATGAGCAGTTCTTC; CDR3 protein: CASSRRDGPYNEQFF
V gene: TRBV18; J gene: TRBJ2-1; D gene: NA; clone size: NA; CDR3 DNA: TGTGCCAGCTCACCACAGGGCCACCAAGAGACCCAGTTCTTC; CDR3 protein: CASSPQGHQETQFF
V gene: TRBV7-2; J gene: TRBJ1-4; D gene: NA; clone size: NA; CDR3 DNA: TGTGCCAGCAGCAGTTCAGGGGCTAATGAAAAACTGTTTTTT; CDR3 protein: CASSSSGANEKLFF
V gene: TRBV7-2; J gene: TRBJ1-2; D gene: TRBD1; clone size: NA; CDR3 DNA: TGTGCCAGCAGCCCGACAGGGTGGGACTATGGCTACACCTTC; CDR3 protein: CASSPTGWDYGYTF
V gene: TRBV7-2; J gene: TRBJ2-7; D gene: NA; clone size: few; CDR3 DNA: TGTGCCAGCAGCGATCTAATAGTGGGGGCGTCCTACGAGCAGTACTTC; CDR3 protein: CASSDLIVGASYEQYF
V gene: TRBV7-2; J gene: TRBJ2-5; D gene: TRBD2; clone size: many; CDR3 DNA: TGTGCCAGCAGCTTAGATCTTGTAGCGGGGACCGCCCGGGAGGAGACCCAGTACTTC; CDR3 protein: CASSLDLVAGTAREETQYF
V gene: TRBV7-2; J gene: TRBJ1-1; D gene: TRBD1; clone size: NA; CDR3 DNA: TGTGCCGGCAGCCTCATGGGACAGCGAGGAGCTTTCTTT; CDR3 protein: CAGSLMGQRGAFF
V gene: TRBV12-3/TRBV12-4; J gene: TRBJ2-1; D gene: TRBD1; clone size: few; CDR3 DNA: TGTGCCAGCAGTTTAGGAGGGACAGGGGGCTACAATGAGCAGTTCTTC; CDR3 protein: CASSLGGTGGYNEQFF
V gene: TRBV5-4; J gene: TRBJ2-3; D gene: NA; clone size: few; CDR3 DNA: TGTGCCAGCAGCCGTGATACGACAGATACGCAGTATTTT; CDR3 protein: CASSRDTTDTQYF
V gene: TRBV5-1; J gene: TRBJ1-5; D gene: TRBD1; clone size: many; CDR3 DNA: TGCGCCAGCCCTACACCAGGGGGGGAAGGCAATCAGCCCCAGCATTTT; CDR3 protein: CASPTPGGEGNQPQHF
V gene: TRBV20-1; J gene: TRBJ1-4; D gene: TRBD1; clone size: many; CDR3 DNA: TGCAGTGCCACCGGGACAGGGGGTAGAGGTAGTGAAAAACTGTTTTTT; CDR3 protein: CSATGTGGRGSEKLFF
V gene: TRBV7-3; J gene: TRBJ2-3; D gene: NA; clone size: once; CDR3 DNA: TGTGCCAGCAGCCCAAGGACCTCCTTCAGCACAGATACGCAGTATTTT; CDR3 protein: CASSPRTSFSTDTQYF
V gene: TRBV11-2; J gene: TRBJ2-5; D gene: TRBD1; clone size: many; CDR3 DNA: TGTGCCAGCAGCTTAGGATTGGACAGGTTAATTGAGACCCAGTACTTC; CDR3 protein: CASSLGLDRLIETQYF
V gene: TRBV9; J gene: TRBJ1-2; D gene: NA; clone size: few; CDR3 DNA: TGTGCCAGCAGCACATCTGACAGGCCCCGCTATGGCTACACCTTC; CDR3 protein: CASSTSDRPRYGYTF
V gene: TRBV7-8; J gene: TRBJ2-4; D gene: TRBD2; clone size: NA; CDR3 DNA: TGTGCCAGCAGCTACCAGCTTAGAATTGGGTCCACGCGGGGGGCCTTAACCAAAAACATTCAGTACTTC; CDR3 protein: CASSYQLRIGSTRGALTKNIQYF
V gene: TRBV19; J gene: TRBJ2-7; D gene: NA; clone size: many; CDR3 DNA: TGTGCCAGTAGTATGTACGAGAGATACGAGCAGTACTTC; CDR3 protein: CASSMYERYEQYF
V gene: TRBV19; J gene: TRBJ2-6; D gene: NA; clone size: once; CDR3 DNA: TGTGCCAGTCTGGACGGGGGTTCCGGGGCCAACGTCCTGACTTTC; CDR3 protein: CASLDGGSGANVLTF
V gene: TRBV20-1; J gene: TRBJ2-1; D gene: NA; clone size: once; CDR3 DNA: TGCAGTGCTAGAGTCGGCGGGGTGAATGGGCAGTTCTTC; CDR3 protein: CSARVGGVNGQFF
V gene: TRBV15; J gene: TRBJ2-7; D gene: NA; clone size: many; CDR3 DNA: TGTGCCACCAGCAGCGGTCCCGGCTACGAGCAGTACTTC; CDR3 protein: CATSSGPGYEQYF
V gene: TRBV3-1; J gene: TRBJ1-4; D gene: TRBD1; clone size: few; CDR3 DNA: TGTGCCAGCAGCCAAAACAGGGGTCGGGAAAAACTGTTTTTT; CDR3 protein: CASSQNRGREKLFF
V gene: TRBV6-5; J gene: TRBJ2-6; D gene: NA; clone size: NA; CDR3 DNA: TGTGCCAGCAGTTACTCGAACACTGGGGCCAACGTCCTGACTTTC; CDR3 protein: CASSYSNTGANVLTF
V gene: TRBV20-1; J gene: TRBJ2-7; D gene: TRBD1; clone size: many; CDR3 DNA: TGCAGTGCCACCCCCCCGAGACAGGGCCCCCACGAGCAGTACTTC; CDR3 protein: CSATPPRQGPHEQYF
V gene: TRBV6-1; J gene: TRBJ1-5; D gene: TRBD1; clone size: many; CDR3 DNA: TGTGCCAGCAGACGCGGGACAGGGGACGGCAATCAGCCCCAGCATTTT; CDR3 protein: CASRRGTGDGNQPQHF
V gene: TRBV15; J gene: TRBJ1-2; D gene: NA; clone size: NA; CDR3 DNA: TGTGCCACCAGCAGAGATAAAAACTATGGCTACACCTTC; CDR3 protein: CATSRDKNYGYTF
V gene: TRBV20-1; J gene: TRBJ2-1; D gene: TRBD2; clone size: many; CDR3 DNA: TGCAGTGCTGCGGGGGGGTCAAACAATGAGCAGTTCTTC; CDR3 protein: CSAAGGSNNEQFF
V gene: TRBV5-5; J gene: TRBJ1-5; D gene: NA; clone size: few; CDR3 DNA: TGTGCCAGCAGCCCGACTAGCAGCAATCAGCCCCAGCATTTT; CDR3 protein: CASSPTSSNQPQHF
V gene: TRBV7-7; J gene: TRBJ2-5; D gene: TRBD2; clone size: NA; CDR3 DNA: TGTGCCAGCAGCCTCGGACTAGTGCAACAAGAGACCCAGTACTTC; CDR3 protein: CASSLGLVQQETQYF
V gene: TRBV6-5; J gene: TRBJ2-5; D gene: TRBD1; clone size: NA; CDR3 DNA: TGTGCCAGCAGCCTAGGGGGACAGCGACACAATGAGCGGTACTTC; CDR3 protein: CASSLGGQRHNERYF
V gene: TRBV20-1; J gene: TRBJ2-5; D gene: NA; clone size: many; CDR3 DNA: TGCAGTGCTGGACGGTACCAAGAGACCCAGTACTTC; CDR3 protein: CSAGRYQETQYF
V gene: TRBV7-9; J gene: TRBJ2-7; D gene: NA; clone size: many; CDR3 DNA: TGTGCCAGCAGCCCAGGTGGGGGGGCCTTCGAGCAGTACTTC; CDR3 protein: CASSPGGGAFEQYF
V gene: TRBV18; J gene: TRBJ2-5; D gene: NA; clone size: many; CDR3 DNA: TGTGCCAGCTCACCCGGGGCAACGTCGGAGACCCAGTACTTC; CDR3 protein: CASSPGATSETQYF